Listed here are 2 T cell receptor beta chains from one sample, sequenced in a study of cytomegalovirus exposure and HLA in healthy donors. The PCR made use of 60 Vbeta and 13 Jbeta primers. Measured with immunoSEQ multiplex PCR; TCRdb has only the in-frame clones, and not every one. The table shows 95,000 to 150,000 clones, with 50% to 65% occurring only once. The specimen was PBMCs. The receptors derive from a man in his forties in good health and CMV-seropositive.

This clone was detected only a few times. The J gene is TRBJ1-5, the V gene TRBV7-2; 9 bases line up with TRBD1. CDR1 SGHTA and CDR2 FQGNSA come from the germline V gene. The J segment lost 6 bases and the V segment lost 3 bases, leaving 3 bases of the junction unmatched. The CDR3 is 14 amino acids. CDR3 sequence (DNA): TGTGCCAGCAGCTTGGACAGGGGAGGTCAGCCCCAGCATTTT. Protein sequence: CASSLDRGGQPQHF.

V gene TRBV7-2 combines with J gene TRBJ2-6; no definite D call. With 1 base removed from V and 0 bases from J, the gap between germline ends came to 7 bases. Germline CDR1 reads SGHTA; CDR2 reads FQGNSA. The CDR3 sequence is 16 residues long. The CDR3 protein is CASSLGGLSGANVLTF. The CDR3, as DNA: TGTGCCAGCAGCTTAGGCGGTCTCTCTGGGGCCAACGTCCTGACTTTC.